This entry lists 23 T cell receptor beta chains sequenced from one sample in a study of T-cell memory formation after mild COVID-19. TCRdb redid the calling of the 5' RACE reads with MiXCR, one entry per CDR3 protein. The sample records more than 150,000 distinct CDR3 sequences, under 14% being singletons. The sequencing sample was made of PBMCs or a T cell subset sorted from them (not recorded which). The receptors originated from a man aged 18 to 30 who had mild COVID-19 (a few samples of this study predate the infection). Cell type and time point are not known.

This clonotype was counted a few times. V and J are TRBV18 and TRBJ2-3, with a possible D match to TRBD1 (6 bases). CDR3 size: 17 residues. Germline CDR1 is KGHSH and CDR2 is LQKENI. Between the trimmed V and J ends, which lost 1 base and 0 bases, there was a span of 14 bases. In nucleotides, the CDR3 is TGTGCCAGCTCACCACTTCCCAGGACAGCTAGCACAGATACGCAGTATTTT. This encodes CASSPLPRTASTDTQYF.

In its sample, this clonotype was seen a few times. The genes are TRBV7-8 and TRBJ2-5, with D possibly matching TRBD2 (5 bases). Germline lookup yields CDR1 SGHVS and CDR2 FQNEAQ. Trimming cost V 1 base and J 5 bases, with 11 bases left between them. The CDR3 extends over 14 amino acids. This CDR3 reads CASSLGGSRETQYF. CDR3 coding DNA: TGTGCCAGCAGCTTAGGAGGGTCTAGGGAGACCCAGTACTTC.

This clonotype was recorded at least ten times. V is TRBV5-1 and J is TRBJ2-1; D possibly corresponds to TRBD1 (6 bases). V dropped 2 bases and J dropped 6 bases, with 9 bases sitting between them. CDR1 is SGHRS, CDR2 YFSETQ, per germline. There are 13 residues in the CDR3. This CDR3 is CASSFTGFNEQFF. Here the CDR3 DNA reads TGCGCCAGCAGCTTCACAGGGTTCAATGAGCAGTTCTTC.

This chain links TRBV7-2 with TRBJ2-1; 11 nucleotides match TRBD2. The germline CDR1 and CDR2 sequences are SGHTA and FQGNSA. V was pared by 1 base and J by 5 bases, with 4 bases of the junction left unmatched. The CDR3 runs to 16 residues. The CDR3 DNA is TGTGCCAGCAGCTTAGATAGCGGGGGGGCCAACAATGAGCAGTTCTTC. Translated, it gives CASSLDSGGANNEQFF.

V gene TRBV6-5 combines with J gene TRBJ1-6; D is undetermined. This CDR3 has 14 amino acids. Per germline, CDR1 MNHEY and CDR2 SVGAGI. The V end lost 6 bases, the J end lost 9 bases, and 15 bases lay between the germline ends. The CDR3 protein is CASSLQEGTSPLHF. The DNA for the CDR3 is TGTGCCAGCAGCCTTCAGGAGGGAACTTCACCCCTCCACTTT.

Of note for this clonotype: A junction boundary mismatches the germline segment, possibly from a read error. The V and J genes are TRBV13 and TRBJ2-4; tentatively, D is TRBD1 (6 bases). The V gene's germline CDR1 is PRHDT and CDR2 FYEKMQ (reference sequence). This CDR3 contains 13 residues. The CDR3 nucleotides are TGTGCCAGCAGCAGGGGACACCAAAATATTCAGTACTTC. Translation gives CASSRGHQNIQYF.

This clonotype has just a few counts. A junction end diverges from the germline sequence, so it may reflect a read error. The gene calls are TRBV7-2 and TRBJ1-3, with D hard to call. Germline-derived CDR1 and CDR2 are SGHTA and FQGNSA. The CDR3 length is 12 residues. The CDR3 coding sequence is TGTGCCAGCGGCTTCTCTGGAAACACCATATATTTT. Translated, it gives CASGFSGNTIYF.

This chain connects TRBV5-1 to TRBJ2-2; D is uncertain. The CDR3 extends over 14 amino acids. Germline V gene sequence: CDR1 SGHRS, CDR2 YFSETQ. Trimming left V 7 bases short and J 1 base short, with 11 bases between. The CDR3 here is CASCVSQNTGELFF. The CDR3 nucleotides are TGCGCCAGCTGCGTGAGCCAGAACACCGGGGAGCTGTTTTTT.

In DNA form, the CDR3 reads TGTGCCAGCAGTCCGCAGGGGAGCACTGAAGCTTTCTTT. As protein: CASSPQGSTEAFF. The chain joins TRBV2 to TRBJ1-1; a possible D gene is TRBD1 (6 bases). The CDR3 runs 13 residues. The V end was cut by 5 bases, the J end by 4 bases, with 11 bases between. Germline CDR1 is SNHLY and CDR2 is FYNNEI.

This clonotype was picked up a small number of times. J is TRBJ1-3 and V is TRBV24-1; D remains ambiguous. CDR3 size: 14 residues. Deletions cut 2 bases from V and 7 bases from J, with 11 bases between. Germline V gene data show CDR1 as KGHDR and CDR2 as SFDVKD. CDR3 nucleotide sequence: TGTGCCACCAGTGATTCGTACTCGGGGAACACCATATATTTT. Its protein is CATSDSYSGNTIYF.

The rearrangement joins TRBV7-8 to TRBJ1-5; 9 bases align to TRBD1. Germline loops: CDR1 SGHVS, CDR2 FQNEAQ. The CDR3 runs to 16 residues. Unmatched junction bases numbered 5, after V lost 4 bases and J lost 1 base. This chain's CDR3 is CASSSLDRGSNQPQHF. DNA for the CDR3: TGTGCCAGCAGCTCACTCGACAGGGGGAGCAATCAGCCCCAGCATTTT.

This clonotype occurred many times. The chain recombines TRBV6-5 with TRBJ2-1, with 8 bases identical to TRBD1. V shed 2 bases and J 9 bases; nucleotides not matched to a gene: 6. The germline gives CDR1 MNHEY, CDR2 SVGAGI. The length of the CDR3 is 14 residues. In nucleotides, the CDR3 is TGTGCCAGCAGTTACGCGGACAGGGCGGGTGAGCAGTTCTTC. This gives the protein CASSYADRAGEQFF.

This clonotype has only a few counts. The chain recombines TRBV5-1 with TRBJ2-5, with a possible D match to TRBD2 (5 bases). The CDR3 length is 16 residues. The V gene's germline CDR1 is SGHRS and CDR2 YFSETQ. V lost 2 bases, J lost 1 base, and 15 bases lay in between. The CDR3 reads CASSLDRGEIQETQYF. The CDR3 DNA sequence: TGCGCCAGCAGCTTAGATCGGGGAGAAATCCAAGAGACCCAGTACTTC.

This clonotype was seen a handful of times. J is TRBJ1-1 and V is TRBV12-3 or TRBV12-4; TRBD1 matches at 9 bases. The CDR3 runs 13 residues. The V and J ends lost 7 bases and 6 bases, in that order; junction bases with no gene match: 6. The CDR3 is CASTRTGVPEAFF. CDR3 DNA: TGTGCCAGCACCCGGACAGGGGTCCCTGAAGCTTTCTTT.

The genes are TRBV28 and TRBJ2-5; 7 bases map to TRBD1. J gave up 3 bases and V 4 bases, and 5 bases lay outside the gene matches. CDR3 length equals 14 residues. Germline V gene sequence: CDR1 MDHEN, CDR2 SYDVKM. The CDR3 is CASSSGTDKETQYF. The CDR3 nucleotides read TGTGCCAGCAGTTCCGGGACAGACAAAGAGACCCAGTACTTC. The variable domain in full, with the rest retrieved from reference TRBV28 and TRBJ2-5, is DVKVTQSSRYLVKRTGEKVFLECVQDMDHENMFWYRQDPGLGLRLIYFSYDVKMKEKGDIPEGYSVSREKKERFSLILESASTNQTSMYLCASSSGTDKETQYFGPGTRLLVL.

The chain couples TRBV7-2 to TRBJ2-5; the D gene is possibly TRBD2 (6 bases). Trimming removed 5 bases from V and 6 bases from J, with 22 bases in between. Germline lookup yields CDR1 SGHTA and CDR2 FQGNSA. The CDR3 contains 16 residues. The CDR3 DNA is TGTGCCAGCAGCGCCCAAGGGACCAATAGCGGACAGACCCAGTACTTC. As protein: CASSAQGTNSGQTQYF. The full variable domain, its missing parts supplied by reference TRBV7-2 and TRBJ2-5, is GAGVSQSPSNKVTEKGKDVELRCDPISGHTALYWYRQSLGQGLEFLIYFQGNSAPDKSGLPSDRFSAERTGGSVSTLTIQRTQQEDSAVYLCASSAQGTNSGQTQYFGPGTRLLVL.

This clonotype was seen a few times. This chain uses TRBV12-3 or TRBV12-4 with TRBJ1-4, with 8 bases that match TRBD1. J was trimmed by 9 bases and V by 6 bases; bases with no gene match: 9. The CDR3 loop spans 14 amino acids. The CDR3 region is CASSRTGFSKKLFF. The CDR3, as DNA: TGTGCCAGCAGCCGGACAGGGTTTAGTAAAAAACTGTTTTTT.

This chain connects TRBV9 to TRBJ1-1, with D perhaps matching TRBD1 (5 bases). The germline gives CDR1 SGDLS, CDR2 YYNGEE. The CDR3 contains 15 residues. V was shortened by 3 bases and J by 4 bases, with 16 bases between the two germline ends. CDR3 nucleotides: TGTGCCAGCAGCGAGGGAGGGCAGGGTAGCACTGAAGCTTTCTTT. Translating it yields CASSEGGQGSTEAFF.

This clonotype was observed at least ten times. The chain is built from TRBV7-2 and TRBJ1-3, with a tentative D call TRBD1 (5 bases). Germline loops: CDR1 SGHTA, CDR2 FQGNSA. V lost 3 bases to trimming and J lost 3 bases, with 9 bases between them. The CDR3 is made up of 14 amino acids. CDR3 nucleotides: TGTGCCAGCAGCTTGAGGGGTGGTGGAAACACCATATATTTT. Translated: CASSLRGGGNTIYF.

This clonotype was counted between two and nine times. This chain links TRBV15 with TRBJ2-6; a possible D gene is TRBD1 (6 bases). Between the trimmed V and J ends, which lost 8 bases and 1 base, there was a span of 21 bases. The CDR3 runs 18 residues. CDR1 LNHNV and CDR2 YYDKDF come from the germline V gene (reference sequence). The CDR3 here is CATAPSQGIASGANVLTF. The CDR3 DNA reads TGTGCCACCGCCCCAAGCCAGGGGATTGCTTCTGGGGCCAACGTCCTGACTTTC.

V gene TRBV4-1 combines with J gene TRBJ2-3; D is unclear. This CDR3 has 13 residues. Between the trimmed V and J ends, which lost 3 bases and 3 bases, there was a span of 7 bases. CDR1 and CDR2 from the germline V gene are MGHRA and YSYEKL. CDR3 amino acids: CASSQPATDTQYF. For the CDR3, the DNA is TGCGCCAGCAGCCAGCCCGCTACAGATACGCAGTATTTT.

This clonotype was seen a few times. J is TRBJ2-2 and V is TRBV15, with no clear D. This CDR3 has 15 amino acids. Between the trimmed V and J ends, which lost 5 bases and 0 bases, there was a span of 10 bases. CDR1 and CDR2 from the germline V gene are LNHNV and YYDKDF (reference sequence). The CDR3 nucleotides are TGTGCCACCAGCTCTCGGACGGCGAACACCGGGGAGCTGTTTTTT. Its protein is CATSSRTANTGELFF.

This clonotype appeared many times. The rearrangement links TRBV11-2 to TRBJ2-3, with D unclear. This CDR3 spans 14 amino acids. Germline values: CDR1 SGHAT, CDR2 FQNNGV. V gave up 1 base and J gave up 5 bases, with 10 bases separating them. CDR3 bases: TGTGCCAGCAGCTTAGCGTCGCCTAAAGATACGCAGTATTTT. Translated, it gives CASSLASPKDTQYF.